The present entry profiles one T cell receptor beta chain with its context. As yet, its antigen is unknown. The CDR3 is 11 residues long. V lost 6 bases to trimming and J lost 5 bases, with 11 bases between them. Looked up from germline, CDR1 is DFQATT and CDR2 is SNEGSKA (reference sequence). The record originates from a study of T cell responses to AZD1222 COVID-19 vaccine. Findings and caveats of the study: Reportedly, nearly half the spike-specific TCRs target unmutated variant regions.

Assay used: immunoSEQ multiplex PCR; TCRdb lists only in-frame clones, some missing. The repertoire holds 57,000 or so clones, more than 60% seen once, with less than 4.5% in the top ten. Pooled samples include second doses given at about 4 or 12 weeks. The chain recombines TRBV20-1 with TRBJ2-7; perhaps TRBD2 as D (5 bases). The sample here was peripheral blood, taken 28 days after the second AZD1222 dose. This sequence was found in an adult who received the AZD1222 COVID-19 vaccine. The CDR3 DNA sequence: TGCAGTGCCGCGGCGGAGGACGAGCAGTACTTC. This sequence encodes CSAAAEDEQYF.